This T cell receptor (beta chain) derives from a study of radiotherapy plus CTLA-4 blockade in lung cancer. Whole-study results and caveats: Early clone dynamics of blood T cells, plus interferon-beta, reportedly predicted response best.

Libraries were prepared by immunoSEQ multiplex PCR; TCRdb keeps only in-frame clonotypes and omits some of them. The sample lists fewer than 40,000 clones, 70% to 75% occurring once. This CDR3 comprises 18 residues. V was pared by 0 bases and J by 3 bases, with 10 bases of the junction left unmatched. Per the germline V gene, CDR1 is SGDLS and CDR2 is YYNGEE. Note on this clone: Its antigen is as yet unknown.

The rearrangement uses TRBV9 and TRBJ2-2; 8 bases fit TRBD1. The input for sequencing was peripheral blood, taken from a patient treated with radiotherapy plus ipilimumab. This TCR was sampled from a human donor with non-small cell lung cancer who had stable disease on radiotherapy plus ipilimumab. CDR3 sequence reads: CASSVEGTGRPYTGELFF. CDR3 nucleotide sequence: TGTGCCAGCAGCGTAGAGGGGACAGGCCGGCCGTACACCGGGGAGCTGTTTTTT.